This T cell receptor beta chain is from a study of T-cell reconstitution after alpha-beta-depleted transplantation in children (dated by TCRdb to 2016 to 2017). The study in broad terms: The study quantitatively tracked T-cell immune reconstitution after TCRalphabeta/CD19-depleted allogeneic hematopoietic cell transplantation in children using TCR repertoire profiling. Study-wide findings and limitations: Hyperexpanded clone frequencies declined over subsequent months; after one year, T-cell counts and TCRbeta diversity were mostly attributed to newly produced T cells. The apparently early alphabetaT-cell count recovery about two months after transplant was reportedly dependent on only several hundred rapidly expanded clones derived from non-depleted graft cells. In some patients, high TCRbeta diversity at day 60 was attributed to recipient T cells and intrathymic progenitors that had survived conditioning.

Libraries were prepared through PCR. Instrument used: Illumina HiSeq 2500. TCR libraries were prepared with molecular barcoding, using unique molecular identifiers to normalize TCRbeta repertoire quantification. The public reads were run again by TCRdb, first through fastp at Q25 and then through MiXCR, and only productive beta chains were kept. Each entry is one CDR3 protein sequence, shown with its most common DNA and genes. This sample gives about 220,000 distinct CDR3 sequences in total; under 20% of them show up just once. The top ten hold around 44% of the sample. This sample's treatment or condition label indicates: allogeneic hematopoietic cell transplantation with graft depleted of TCRalphabeta T cells and CD19 B cells. Transplant recipients were children who received TCRalphabeta/CD19-depleted allogeneic hematopoietic cell grafts. CDR1 and CDR2, looked up from the germline V gene, are LGHNA and YNFKEQ. Counted from cysteine to phenylalanine, this CDR3 has 19 amino acids. CDR3 DNA is the only sequence kept; it has 57 bases, read in frame from the first base. V loses 4 bases, J loses 4 bases, and the germline ends lie 26 bases apart.

This clonotype was seen a few times. Its antigen is unknown. No quality values exist for individual bases; no much larger clone is one base distant. The chain joins TRBV4-2 to TRBJ2-1, with no reliable assignment of the D segment. This clonotype originated in a male patient between 2 and 15 years old who had a stem cell transplant for acute lymphoblastic leukemia, so the T cells may come from the graft donor. Sequencing used PBMCs, mostly from graft donor cells, obtained 360 days after TCRalphabeta/CD19-depleted stem cell transplant. DNA sequence: TGTGCCAGCAGCCCGGATGTACCTGCATTATTAGATACTTACAATGAGCAGTTCTTC. Its protein is CASSPDVPALLDTYNEQFF.